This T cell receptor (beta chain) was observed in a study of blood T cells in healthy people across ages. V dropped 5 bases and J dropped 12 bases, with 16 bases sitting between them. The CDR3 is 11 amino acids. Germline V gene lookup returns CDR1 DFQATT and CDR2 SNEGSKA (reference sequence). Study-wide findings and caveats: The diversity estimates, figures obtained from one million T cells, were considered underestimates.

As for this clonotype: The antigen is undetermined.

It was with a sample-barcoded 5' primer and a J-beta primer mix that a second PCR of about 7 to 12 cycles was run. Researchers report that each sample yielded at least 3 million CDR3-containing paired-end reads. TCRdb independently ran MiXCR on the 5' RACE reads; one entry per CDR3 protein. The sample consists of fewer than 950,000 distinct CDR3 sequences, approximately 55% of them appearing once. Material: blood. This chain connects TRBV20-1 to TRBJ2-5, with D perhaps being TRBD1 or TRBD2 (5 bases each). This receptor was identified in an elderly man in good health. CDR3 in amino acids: CSAHSGTLEYF. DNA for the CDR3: TGCAGTGCTCACTCCGGGACCCTGGAGTACTTC.